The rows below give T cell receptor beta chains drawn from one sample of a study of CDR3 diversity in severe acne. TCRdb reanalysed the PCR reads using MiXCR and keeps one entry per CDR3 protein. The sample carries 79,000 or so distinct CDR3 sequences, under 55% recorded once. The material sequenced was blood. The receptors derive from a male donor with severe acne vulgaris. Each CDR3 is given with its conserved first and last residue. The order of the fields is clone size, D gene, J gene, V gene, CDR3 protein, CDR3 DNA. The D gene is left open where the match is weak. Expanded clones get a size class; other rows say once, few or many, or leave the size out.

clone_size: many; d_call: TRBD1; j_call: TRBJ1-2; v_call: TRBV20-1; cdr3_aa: CSARDLQGLGAGYTF; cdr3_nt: TGCAGTGCTAGAGATTTACAGGGGTTGGGGGCTGGCTACACCTTC
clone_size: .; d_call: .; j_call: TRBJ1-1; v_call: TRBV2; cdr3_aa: CANRATEAFF; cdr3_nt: TGTGCCAACAGGGCCACTGAAGCTTTCTTT
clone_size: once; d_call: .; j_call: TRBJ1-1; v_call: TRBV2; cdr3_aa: CAIRKSTEAFF; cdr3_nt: TGTGCCATCAGGAAAAGCACTGAAGCTTTCTTT
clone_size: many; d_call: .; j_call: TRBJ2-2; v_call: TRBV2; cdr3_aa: CASLTAGELFF; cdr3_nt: TGTGCCAGCCTCACAGCCGGGGAGCTGTTTTTT
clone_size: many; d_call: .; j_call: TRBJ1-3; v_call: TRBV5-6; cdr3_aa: CASSSDSFSGNTIYF; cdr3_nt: TGTGCCAGCAGCTCAGACAGCTTCTCTGGAAACACCATATATTTT
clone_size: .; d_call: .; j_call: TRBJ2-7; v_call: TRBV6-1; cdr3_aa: CARSEADPSEQYF; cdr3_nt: TGTGCCCGTTCAGAGGCGGACCCCTCCGAGCAGTACTTC
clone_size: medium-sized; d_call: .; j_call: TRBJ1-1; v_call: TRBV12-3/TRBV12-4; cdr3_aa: CASRRTRNTEAFF; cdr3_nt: TGTGCCAGCAGGCGGACGAGGAACACTGAAGCTTTCTTT
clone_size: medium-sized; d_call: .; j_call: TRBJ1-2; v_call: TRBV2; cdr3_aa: CASRLDRRANYGYTF; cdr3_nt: TGTGCCAGCAGATTAGACAGGCGAGCTAACTATGGCTACACCTTC
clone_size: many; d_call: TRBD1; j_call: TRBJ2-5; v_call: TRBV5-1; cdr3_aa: CASSRTGAPETQYF; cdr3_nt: TGCGCCAGCAGTCGGACAGGGGCTCCAGAGACCCAGTACTTC
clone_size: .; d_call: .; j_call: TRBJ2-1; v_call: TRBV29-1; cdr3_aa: CSVEGSISYNEQFF; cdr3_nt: TGCAGCGTTGAAGGCAGTATCTCCTACAATGAGCAGTTCTTC
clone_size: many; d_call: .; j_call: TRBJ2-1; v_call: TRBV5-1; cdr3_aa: CASSLQGNNEQFF; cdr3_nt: TGCGCCAGCAGCTTGCAGGGGAACAATGAGCAGTTCTTC